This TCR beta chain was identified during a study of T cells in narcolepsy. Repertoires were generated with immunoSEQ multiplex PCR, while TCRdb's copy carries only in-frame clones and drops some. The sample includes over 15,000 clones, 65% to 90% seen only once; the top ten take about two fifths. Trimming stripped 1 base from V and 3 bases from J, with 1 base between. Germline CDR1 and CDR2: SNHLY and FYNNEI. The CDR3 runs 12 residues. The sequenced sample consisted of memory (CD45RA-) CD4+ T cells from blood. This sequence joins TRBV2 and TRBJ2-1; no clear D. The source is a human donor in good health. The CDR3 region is CASSEDYNEQFF. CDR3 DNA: TGTGCCAGCAGTGAAGACTACAATGAGCAGTTCTTC.